The 29 T cell receptor beta chains given below trace back to one sample, sequenced in a study of neurological immune-mediated disorders. Each CDR3 protein gets one entry after TCRdb re-called the 5' RACE reads with MiXCR. The sample yields approximately 82,000 distinct CDR3 sequences, 13% to 15% seen once. The material sequenced was PBMCs. The receptors stem from a woman aged 50 to 65 in good health.

This clonotype was observed at least ten times. J is TRBJ2-1 and V is TRBV6-2 or TRBV6-3; 7 bases are shared with TRBD1. CDR3 size: 15 residues. Trimming removed 5 bases from V and 3 bases from J; junction bases left unmatched: 7. From germline, CDR1 is MNHEY and CDR2 SVGEGT. This CDR3 reads CASSLQGRGYNEQFF. The CDR3 DNA follows: TGTGCCAGCAGTCTACAGGGGAGAGGCTACAATGAGCAGTTCTTC.

This sequence joins TRBV20-1 and TRBJ2-1, with D uncertain. CDR1 and CDR2 (germline): DFQATT, SNEGSKA (reference sequence). Between the trimmed V and J ends, which lost 0 bases and 10 bases, there was a span of 7 bases. This CDR3 is built from 11 residues. CDR3 nucleotide sequence: TGCAGTGCTAGAGAACAACTAGAGCAGTTCTTC. Translated: CSAREQLEQFF.

This clonotype was detected many times. This chain connects TRBV5-4 to TRBJ1-3; TRBD1 is a possible D gene (6 bases). The germline CDR1 and CDR2 sequences are SGHNT and YYREEE (reference sequence). V was cut by 2 bases and J by 11 bases, with 14 bases left in between. The CDR3 totals 13 residues. The CDR3, as DNA: TGTGCCAGCAGCTTCCGGGGCTCAGGGGCCATATATTTT. It translates to CASSFRGSGAIYF. Together with reference TRBV5-4 and TRBJ1-3, the CDR3 gives the full variable domain: ETGVTQSPTHLIKTRGQQVTLRCSSQSGHNTVSWYQQALGQGPQFIFQYYREEENGRGNFPPRFSGLQFPNYSSELNVNALELDDSALYLCASSFRGSGAIYFGEGSWLTVV.

V usage is TRBV5-1 and J usage is TRBJ1-5; D gene uncertain. The germline CDR1 and CDR2 sequences are SGHRS and YFSETQ. CDR3 length equals 15 residues. V was pared by 4 bases and J by 3 bases, with 14 bases between. The CDR3 nucleotides are TGCGCCAGCAGCCCAGAGCCGGGGATCAATCAGCCCCAGCATTTT. Translation: CASSPEPGINQPQHF.

This clonotype was counted at least ten times. The rearrangement joins TRBV6-6 to TRBJ2-1, with D unresolved. Trimming stripped 8 bases from V and 8 bases from J, with 13 bases between. There are 12 residues in the CDR3. Germline CDR1 reads MNHNY; CDR2 reads SVGAGI (reference sequence). In DNA form, the CDR3 reads TGTGCCAGCTCGGTTAGGTTTGATGAGCAGTTCTTC. Its protein product is CASSVRFDEQFF.

This clonotype was counted at least ten times. The rearrangement joins TRBV7-9 to TRBJ2-2, with 9 nucleotides matching TRBD1. J was trimmed by 6 bases and V by 6 bases; bases with no gene match: 14. Per the germline V gene, CDR1 is SEHNR and CDR2 is FQNEAQ (reference sequence). The length of the CDR3 is 17 residues. The CDR3 is CASSRLPGTGYAGELFF. The CDR3 DNA is TGTGCCAGCAGTCGCCTGCCCGGGACAGGGTACGCCGGGGAGCTGTTTTTT.

This clonotype was found many times. The J gene is TRBJ1-1, the V gene TRBV5-1; a weak D match, TRBD1 (6 bases). The CDR3 has 16 residues. The V gene's germline CDR1 is SGHRS and CDR2 YFSETQ. Trimming stripped 4 bases from V and 7 bases from J, with 23 bases between. CDR3 loop: CASSPDPWTGGLEAFF. The CDR3, as DNA: TGCGCCAGCAGCCCGGACCCATGGACCGGGGGCCTTGAAGCTTTCTTT.

This clonotype was observed at least ten times. The rearrangement uses TRBV11-2 and TRBJ2-3; the D gene could be TRBD1 or TRBD2 (5 bases each). Germline assignment: CDR1 SGHAT and CDR2 FQNNGV. Trimming shortened V by 6 bases and J by 5 bases, and 18 bases separated the two germline ends. This CDR3 has 15 amino acids. CDR3 loop: CASRPPGADGDTQYF. The CDR3 region has the DNA TGTGCCAGCAGGCCCCCCGGGGCAGATGGAGATACGCAGTATTTT.

This clonotype was counted only a few times. The chain combines TRBV7-9 with TRBJ2-7; D unresolved. V lost 5 bases and J 4 bases, leaving 9 bases between the germline ends. Per the germline V gene, CDR1 is SEHNR and CDR2 is FQNEAQ (reference sequence). This CDR3 region has 12 residues. The CDR3, as DNA: TGTGCCAGCAGCCCTGCAAATTACGAGCAGTACTTC. The encoded protein is CASSPANYEQYF.

In its sample, this clonotype was seen many times. The V and J genes are TRBV5-1 and TRBJ2-5; 8 nucleotides match TRBD1. Germline assignment: CDR1 SGHRS and CDR2 YFSETQ. V lost 4 bases, J lost 3 bases, and 5 bases stayed unmatched. CDR3 length equals 14 residues. DNA of the CDR3: TGCGCCAGCAGCCAGGGACAGGTTAAAGAGACCCAGTACTTC. The encoded protein is CASSQGQVKETQYF.

This clonotype was seen once. No DNA is shown, since the ends of the CDR3 on it are uncertain; the CDR3 is the one TCRdb lists. The chain combines TRBV7-2 with TRBJ2-7; TRBD1 is the table's D call, not checked against the DNA. The CDR3 has 21 residues if both end residues are counted. The germline V gene has CDR1 SGHTA and CDR2 FQGNSA. The CDR3 region is CASSFYICSASIRGPPYEQYF.

This chain uses TRBV6-6 with TRBJ2-3, with 10 bases fitting TRBD2. The V and J ends lost 2 bases and 0 bases, in that order; junction bases with no gene match: 2. There are 16 residues in the CDR3. Germline values: CDR1 MNHNY, CDR2 SVGAGI (reference sequence). CDR3: CASSYGLAASTDTQYF. The CDR3 bases are TGTGCCAGCAGTTACGGACTAGCGGCGAGCACAGATACGCAGTATTTT.

Ten or more counts support this clonotype. J is TRBJ2-5 and V is TRBV3-1; 13 bases match TRBD2. J was trimmed by 4 bases and V by 1 base; bases with no gene match: 15. The CDR3 is made up of 20 amino acids. Germline CDR1 is LGHDT and CDR2 is YNNKEL (reference sequence). CDR3 DNA sequence: TGTGCCAGCAGCCAAGGTATAACGGTGACTAGCGGGAGGTCGACAGAGACCCAGTACTTC. Its translation is CASSQGITVTSGRSTETQYF.

This clonotype was observed many times. The chain recombines TRBV3-1 with TRBJ1-5, with 7 bases fitting TRBD1. This CDR3 has 15 residues. CDR1 and CDR2 (germline): LGHDT, YNNKEL (reference sequence). The junction had 4 bases not matched to a gene; V was cut back by 1 base and J by 4 bases. The CDR3, as DNA: TGTGCCAGCAGCCAAGGGACAGGAAAGAATCAGCCCCAGCATTTT. This gives the protein CASSQGTGKNQPQHF. Together with reference TRBV3-1 and TRBJ1-5, the CDR3 gives the full variable domain: DTAVSQTPKYLVTQMGNDKSIKCEQNLGHDTMYWYKQDSKKFLKIMFSYNNKELIINETVPNRFSPKSPDKAHLNLHINSLELGDSAVYFCASSQGTGKNQPQHFGDGTRLSIL.

In its sample, this clonotype was seen many times. The J gene is TRBJ1-2, the V gene TRBV6-6; a possible D gene is TRBD1 (6 bases). This CDR3 spans 15 amino acids. The V and J ends lost 5 bases and 4 bases respectively, with 17 bases between them. Germline CDR1 reads MNHNY; CDR2 reads SVGAGI (reference sequence). This chain's CDR3 is CASSGYRVGFYGYTF. The CDR3 DNA sequence: TGTGCCAGCAGTGGATACAGGGTGGGCTTCTATGGCTACACCTTC.

This clonotype was recorded many times. CDR3 sequence (DNA): TGCAGTGGGTGGTCCTACAATGAGCAGTTCTTC. Protein: CSGWSYNEQFF. This chain uses TRBV20-1 with TRBJ2-1; no clear D. V shed 7 bases and J shed 1 base, with 5 bases lying between them. Germline values: CDR1 DFQATT, CDR2 SNEGSKA (reference sequence). The CDR3 has 11 residues.

This clonotype has ten or more counts. The rearrangement links TRBV3-1 to TRBJ1-2, with 9 bases aligning to TRBD1. This CDR3 is 14 amino acids long. The J segment lost 5 bases and the V segment lost 4 bases, leaving 5 bases of the junction unmatched. Looked up from germline, CDR1 is LGHDT and CDR2 is YNNKEL (reference sequence). The CDR3 spells CASSLRDREYGYTF. Here the CDR3 DNA reads TGTGCCAGCAGCCTTCGGGACAGGGAATATGGCTACACCTTC.

This clonotype showed up many times. The genes are TRBV5-1 and TRBJ2-1; 9 bases map to TRBD1. The CDR3 runs to 17 residues. CDR1 and CDR2 from the germline V gene are SGHRS and YFSETQ. Unmatched junction bases numbered 13, after V lost 5 bases and J lost 4 bases. The CDR3 sequence is CASRGAKQGASYNEQFF. Here the CDR3 DNA reads TGCGCCAGCAGGGGGGCAAAACAGGGGGCGAGTTACAATGAGCAGTTCTTC.

This clonotype has at least ten counts. J is TRBJ2-7 and V is TRBV6-5; tentative D call: TRBD2 (6 bases). V was pared by 2 bases and J by 3 bases, with 14 bases between. CDR1 is MNHEY and CDR2 is SVGAGI in the germline V gene. CDR3 length: 15 amino acids. Here the CDR3 DNA reads TGTGCCAGCAGTTACACTCCTAGCGACTACTACGAGCAGTACTTC. Translation: CASSYTPSDYYEQYF.

The sample holds many counts of this clonotype. The CDR3 here is CASSLGTGRYEQYF. CDR3 coding DNA: TGTGCCAGCAGCTTGGGGACAGGGCGGTACGAGCAGTACTTC. The chain employs TRBV5-5 and TRBJ2-7, with 8 bases aligning to TRBD1. Trimming took 0 bases from V and 4 from J; bases not matched to a gene: 3. CDR3 length: 14 residues. Germline assignment: CDR1 SGHKS and CDR2 YYEKEE (reference sequence).

This chain connects TRBV7-2 to TRBJ2-1; 8 nucleotides align to TRBD2. CDR1 is SGHTA and CDR2 is FQGNSA in the germline V gene. After removal of 6 bases from V and 4 bases from J, the junction contained 14 bases not matched to a gene. The CDR3 runs 17 residues. CDR3 protein: CASSLSPGGALYNEQFF. The CDR3 nucleotides read TGTGCCAGCAGTTTAAGCCCGGGGGGGGCCCTGTACAATGAGCAGTTCTTC.

This clonotype was seen at least ten times. The chain has TRBV5-5 and TRBJ2-7; D unclear. CDR3 length: 12 amino acids. Germline loops: CDR1 SGHKS, CDR2 YYEKEE (reference sequence). The germline V and J ends were trimmed by 6 bases and 5 bases, with 12 bases remaining between them. Written as DNA, the CDR3 is TGTGCCAGCACGCAAACCTTTAACGAGCAGTACTTC. Residues: CASTQTFNEQYF.

This clonotype was recorded at least ten times. DNA of the CDR3: TGCGCCAGCAGCTTGGTACCGATCCAGGGTGGCTACACCTTC. It encodes CASSLVPIQGGYTF. The chain recombines TRBV5-1 with TRBJ1-2, with a weak D call TRBD1 (5 bases). There are 14 residues in the CDR3. V was pared by 0 bases and J by 7 bases, with 13 bases between. The V gene's germline CDR1 is SGHRS and CDR2 YFSETQ. Drawing the rest from reference TRBV5-1 and TRBJ1-2, the complete variable domain is KAGVTQTPRYLIKTRGQQVTLSCSPISGHRSVSWYQQTPGQGLQFLFEYFSETQRNKGNFPGRFSGRQFSNSRSEMNVSTLELGDSALYLCASSLVPIQGGYTFGSGTRLTVV.

The sample holds many counts of this clonotype. The V call is TRBV20-1, the J call TRBJ1-5, with TRBD1 identical over 9 bases. Germline V lookup: CDR1 DFQATT, CDR2 SNEGSKA (reference sequence). Germline trimming cut 5 bases from V and 0 bases from J; bases unmatched to any gene: 5. The CDR3 extends over 15 amino acids. For the CDR3, the DNA is TGCAGTGCTGGGACAGGGATGCTTAGCAATCAGCCCCAGCATTTT. Its translation: CSAGTGMLSNQPQHF.

This clonotype was detected many times. V is TRBV28 and J is TRBJ1-5, with a weak D call TRBD1 (5 bases). CDR3 size: 15 residues. The germline V gene has CDR1 MDHEN and CDR2 SYDVKM. Trimming left V 5 bases short and J 0 bases short, with 11 bases between. In nucleotides, the CDR3 is TGTGCCAGCAGTGTCGGGACGAATAGCAATCAGCCCCAGCATTTT. The encoded protein is CASSVGTNSNQPQHF.

This clonotype has a count of ten or more. The chain links TRBV5-1 to TRBJ2-2; possibly TRBD2 for D (6 bases). This CDR3 comprises 15 residues. CDR1 and CDR2 from the germline V gene are SGHRS and YFSETQ. V lost 0 bases and J lost 5, with 11 bases in between. The CDR3 DNA is TGCGCCAGCAGCTTGGCGGAGGCGGGGACCGGGGAGCTGTTTTTT. Amino acid sequence: CASSLAEAGTGELFF.

This clonotype has at least ten counts. The chain uses TRBV5-1 and TRBJ2-7; D tentatively fits TRBD1 or TRBD2 (5 bases each). This CDR3 has 12 amino acids. With 3 bases removed from V and 4 bases from J, the gap between germline ends came to 8 bases. Germline-derived CDR1 and CDR2 are SGHRS and YFSETQ. CDR3 protein: CASSSGRYEQYF. DNA of the CDR3: TGCGCCAGCAGCTCGGGGCGGTACGAGCAGTACTTC. The full variable domain, rest sourced from reference TRBV5-1 and TRBJ2-7, is KAGVTQTPRYLIKTRGQQVTLSCSPISGHRSVSWYQQTPGQGLQFLFEYFSETQRNKGNFPGRFSGRQFSNSRSEMNVSTLELGDSALYLCASSSGRYEQYFGPGTRLTVT.

This chain uses TRBV20-1 with TRBJ1-5; D not resolved. Trimming left V 3 bases short and J 9 bases short, with 12 bases between. There are 12 residues in the CDR3. The V gene's germline CDR1 is DFQATT and CDR2 SNEGSKA (reference sequence). The CDR3 DNA sequence: TGCAGTGCTAGCGGTGTTTGGCTGCCCCAGCATTTT. Its protein is CSASGVWLPQHF.

This clonotype was detected ten times or more. As DNA, the CDR3 is TGTGCCACCAGTGCGACTACAGGGGGTTCCAATCAGCCCCAGCATTTT. Amino acids: CATSATTGGSNQPQHF. The gene calls are TRBV24-1 and TRBJ1-5, with 8 bases matching TRBD1. V was clipped by 5 bases and J by 3 bases; unmatched bases: 8. Germline loops: CDR1 KGHDR, CDR2 SFDVKD. CDR3 length equals 16 residues.